This T cell receptor (beta chain) was sequenced for a study of human T cells and chemical hapten exposure. As for the study in general: Diagnoses of alopecia areata, totalis or universalis occurred in mostly female patients.

TCRdb reprocessed the RACE reads via MiXCR and lists one record per CDR3 protein. The sample has some 82,000 distinct CDR3 sequences, roughly a tenth seen once. Germline V gene lookup returns CDR1 SQVTM and CDR2 ANQGSEA. Trimming left V 5 bases short and J 0 bases short, with 17 bases between. The CDR3 has 17 amino acids. Time point denoted: patch test 1, 2 weeks after DPC sensitization. As to treatment: therapeutic diphenylcyclopropenone sensitization with weekly scalp DPC. Each donor was an alopecia patient between 18 and 70 years of age who qualified for DPC. At least ten counts were recorded for this clonotype.

The receptor's source is a woman in her forties or fifties with alopecia areata. Some clones in this sample may be carry-over from other donors' samples. The chain is built from TRBV29-1 and TRBJ2-6; no reliable D call. The sequencing used whole blood, collected in connection with sensitization to the hapten diphenylcyclopropenone (DPC). CDR3 loop: CSVQVGPNFSGANVLTF. Written as DNA, the CDR3 is TGCAGCGTTCAGGTCGGCCCTAATTTCTCTGGGGCCAACGTCCTGACTTTC.